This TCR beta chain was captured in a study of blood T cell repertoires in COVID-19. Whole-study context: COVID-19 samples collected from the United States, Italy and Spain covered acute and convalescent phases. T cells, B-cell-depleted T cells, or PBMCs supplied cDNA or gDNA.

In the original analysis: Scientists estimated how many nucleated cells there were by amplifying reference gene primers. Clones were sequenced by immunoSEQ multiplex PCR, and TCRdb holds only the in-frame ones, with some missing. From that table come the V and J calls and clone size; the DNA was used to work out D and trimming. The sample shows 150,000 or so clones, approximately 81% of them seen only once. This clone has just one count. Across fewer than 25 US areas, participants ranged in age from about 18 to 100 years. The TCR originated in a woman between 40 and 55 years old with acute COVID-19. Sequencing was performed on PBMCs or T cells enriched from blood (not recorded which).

This chain's CDR3 is CASSLSLGGSGNQPQHF. DNA of the CDR3: TGTGCCAGCAGTTTATCGCTAGGGGGCTCGGGCAATCAGCCCCAGCATTTT. This sequence joins TRBV27 and TRBJ1-5; 7 bases match TRBD1. The CDR3 has 17 amino acids. The germline gives CDR1 MNHEY, CDR2 SMNVEV (reference sequence). With 0 bases clipped from V and 2 bases from J, the junction kept 7 bases outside the gene matches.